This TCR beta chain emerged from a study of blood T cell repertoires in COVID-19. The wider study: The United States, Italy and Spain were the sources of the acute and convalescent COVID-19 samples. In each case, the material was cDNA or gDNA derived from T cells, B-cell-depleted T cells, or PBMCs.

This CDR3 contains 13 residues. Between the trimmed V and J ends, which lost 5 bases and 7 bases, there was a span of 17 bases. Germline CDR1 reads GTSNPN; CDR2 reads SVGIG (reference sequence). Per the authors' pipeline: Estimation of nucleated cell counts relied on the amplification of reference gene primers. Profiled with immunoSEQ multiplex PCR; TCRdb holds only in-frame clones, not every one. V, J and clone size derive from that table, while D and trimming were established from the DNA sequence. Of 40,000 or so clones in the sample, around nine tenths were seen once. This clone was detected once.

The sample comprised peripheral blood. The origin of this receptor is a human donor in a cohort sampled during active COVID-19. This sequence joins TRBV30 and TRBJ1-1; D perhaps matches TRBD1 (6 bases). The CDR3 protein is CAWDGQRTIEAFF. CDR3 coding DNA: TGTGCCTGGGATGGACAGAGGACAATTGAAGCTTTCTTT.